These 28 T cell receptor beta chains originate from one sample sequenced in a study of beta chain features in type 1 diabetes. The study, taken as a whole, reports: Type 1 diabetes patients had TCRB CDR3s that were shorter (moderately but significantly so) in all four CD4+ subsets.

For these TCRs, the target antigens are not known. The authors reverse transcribed all of the isolated RNA, so sequencing captured expressed TCRB transcripts. Method: immunoSEQ multiplex PCR; TCRdb's copy keeps in-frame clones and lacks some. The data hold 300,000 to 400,000 clones, with around an eighth observed a single time. The sequenced sample was naive CD4+ T cells from blood. The receptors were gathered from a woman aged 18-30 years with type 1 diabetes.

This clone was detected a few times. The gene calls are TRBV18 and TRBJ2-7; TRBD1 matches at 7 bases. The V gene's germline CDR1 is KGHSH and CDR2 LQKENI. CDR3 size: 18 residues. The V and J ends lost 4 bases and 4 bases, in that order; junction bases with no gene match: 19. The CDR3 DNA sequence: TGTGCCAGCTCACTAAAGCCGGGAACCAGTGGACAGGTATACGAGCAGTACGTC. Translation: CASSLKPGTSGQVYEQYV.

The chain employs TRBV27 and TRBJ2-1; D remains unclear. CDR1 and CDR2 from the germline V gene are MNHEY and SMNVEV (reference sequence). The germline V and J ends were trimmed by 8 bases and 8 bases, with 10 bases remaining between them. The CDR3 is made up of 11 amino acids. CDR3 DNA: TGTGCCAGCCGCACAGAAGATGAGCAGTTCTTC. Protein: CASRTEDEQFF.

V usage is TRBV25-1 and J usage is TRBJ2-3, with 8 positions matching TRBD1. The V gene end was trimmed by 1 base and the J gene end by 6 bases; junction bases not matched to a gene: 6. Germline CDR1 is MGHDK and CDR2 is SYGVNS. The CDR3 is made up of 15 amino acids. The CDR3 bases are TGTGCCAGCAGTGAATTGGACAGGGACGGCGATACGCAGTATTTT. Amino acids: CASSELDRDGDTQYF.

The rearrangement links TRBV28 to TRBJ1-2, with TRBD1 matching 9 bases. Germline CDR1 is MDHEN and CDR2 is SYDVKM. This CDR3 contains 17 residues. Losses at the gene ends were 6 bases for V and 8 bases for J; bases not matched to a gene: 19. The CDR3 loop reads CASRGPSGQGPPWGYTF. The CDR3 coding sequence is TGTGCCAGCAGAGGGCCGTCCGGACAGGGGCCGCCGTGGGGCTACACCTTC.

This clone was seen a handful of times. This sequence joins TRBV2 and TRBJ2-7; possibly TRBD1 for D (6 bases). V was trimmed by 10 bases and J by 1 base, leaving 11 bases between them. CDR1 is SNHLY, CDR2 FYNNEI, per germline. The CDR3 runs to 12 residues. CDR3 amino acids: CATRGQSYEQYV. In DNA, the CDR3 is TGTGCCACCAGAGGACAGTCCTACGAGCAGTACGTC.

CDR3 region: CAITVGSGITDTQYF. In DNA form, the CDR3 reads TGTGCCATCACCGTGGGTAGCGGGATCACAGATACGCAGTATTTT. The chain joins TRBV10-3 to TRBJ2-3, with 8 bases that match TRBD2. The CDR3 is 15 residues long. The germline V gene encodes CDR1 ENHRY and CDR2 SYGVKD. Trimming took 7 bases from V and 2 from J; bases not matched to a gene: 8.

This clone was detected a few times. Here the CDR3 DNA reads TGCGCCAGCAGCTTGGTTGCCCGGTTCACAGATACGCAGTATTTT. Its protein product is CASSLVARFTDTQYF. The V gene is TRBV5-1, the J gene TRBJ2-3; D call uncertain. The germline V gene encodes CDR1 SGHRS and CDR2 YFSETQ. V dropped 0 bases and J dropped 2 bases, with 10 bases sitting between them. This CDR3 is 15 amino acids long. The full variable domain, rest sourced from reference TRBV5-1 and TRBJ2-3, is KAGVTQTPRYLIKTRGQQVTLSCSPISGHRSVSWYQQTPGQGLQFLFEYFSETQRNKGNFPGRFSGRQFSNSRSEMNVSTLELGDSALYLCASSLVARFTDTQYFGPGTRLTVL.

This clone has just a few counts. V and J are TRBV5-4 and TRBJ2-1, with TRBD2 identical over 14 bases. Germline CDR1 SGHNT, CDR2 YYREEE (reference sequence). J was trimmed by 6 bases and V by 4 bases; bases with no gene match: 3. The CDR3 is made up of 15 amino acids. CDR3 sequence reads: CASSPGLAGGNEQFF. The CDR3 nucleotides are TGTGCCAGCAGCCCCGGACTAGCGGGAGGCAATGAGCAGTTCTTC.

The table lists this clone with a few counts. The rearrangement uses TRBV2 and TRBJ1-5, with TRBD1 matching over 8 bases. The ends lost 6 bases at V and 2 bases at J; junction bases unmatched: 3. Germline-derived CDR1 and CDR2 are SNHLY and FYNNEI. The CDR3 loop spans 14 amino acids. This CDR3 is CASSQGAGNQPQHF. CDR3 coding DNA: TGTGCCAGCAGCCAGGGGGCCGGCAATCAGCCCCAGCATTTT.

This clone was found a few times. The chain couples TRBV5-4 to TRBJ1-5, with D maybe TRBD1 (5 bases). Trimming took off 5 bases at V and 3 bases at J, with 12 bases between the two ends. CDR1 and CDR2 (germline): SGHNT, YYREEE (reference sequence). The CDR3 has 14 residues. CDR3 sequence (DNA): TGTGCCAGCAGTTTGTGGGGCTTCAATCAGCCCCAGCATTTT. Protein sequence: CASSLWGFNQPQHF.

The chain uses TRBV27 and TRBJ2-1, with 11 nucleotides matching TRBD2. Trimming at V came to 3 bases and at J to 9 bases, leaving 4 bases not matched to a gene. CDR3 length: 14 residues. Germline V CDR1 and CDR2: MNHEY, SMNVEV (reference sequence). In DNA form, the CDR3 reads TGTGCCAGCAGTTTTGATAGCGGGAGGGCTGAGCAGTTCTTC. It codes for CASSFDSGRAEQFF.

This clone has just a few counts. The chain links TRBV21-1 to TRBJ2-3; TRBD2 is the table's D call, not checked against the DNA. TRBV21-1 is tagged as a pseudogene. The length of the CDR3 is 19 residues. The CDR3 DNA is TGTGCCAGCAGCAAGCTTGGGAGGACTAGCGGGAGGAGCACAGATACGCAGTATTTT. It encodes CASSKLGRTSGRSTDTQYF.

In its sample, this clone was seen a few times. The chain carries TRBV28 and TRBJ2-1; maybe TRBD1 (5 bases). Germline CDR1 reads MDHEN; CDR2 reads SYDVKM. V was cut by 6 bases and J by 7 bases, with 19 bases left in between. The CDR3 totals 15 residues. In nucleotides, the CDR3 is TGTGCCAGCAGCGGTGACGTGGTGACAGCTAATGAGCAGTTCTTC. Translation gives CASSGDVVTANEQFF.

The chain is built from TRBV7-9 and TRBJ2-3, with 9 bases that match TRBD2. The trim removed 5 bases at V and 4 bases at J, leaving 7 bases unmatched. Germline V gene sequence: CDR1 SEHNR, CDR2 FQNEAQ (reference sequence). This CDR3 contains 15 residues. In nucleotides, the CDR3 is TGTGCCAGCAGCGCGGTCGGGACTAGCCCAGATACGCAGTATTTT. Its translation: CASSAVGTSPDTQYF.

The rearrangement uses TRBV15 and TRBJ2-3; D perhaps matches TRBD1 (5 bases). Trimming pared 0 bases from V and 10 bases from J, leaving 20 bases between. The CDR3 is 16 amino acids. Germline loops: CDR1 LNHNV, CDR2 YYDKDF (reference sequence). The CDR3: CATSRDGAGSLRAQYF. CDR3 coding DNA: TGTGCCACCAGCAGAGATGGGGCAGGAAGCCTCCGGGCGCAGTATTTT.

The V gene is TRBV11-2, the J gene TRBJ2-6, with a possible D match to TRBD1 (5 bases). The ends were cut back, 7 bases at V and 2 bases at J, with 15 bases in the middle. Germline V CDR1 and CDR2: SGHAT, FQNNGV. This CDR3 has 16 residues. CDR3 loop: CASTRSWGAGANVLTF. Here the CDR3 DNA reads TGTGCCAGCACCAGAAGTTGGGGCGCTGGGGCCAACGTCCTGACTTTC.

CDR3: CAISDLGQGGSNQPQHF. CDR3 nucleotide sequence: TGTGCCATCAGTGATCTGGGACAGGGGGGAAGCAATCAGCCCCAGCATTTT. This chain joins TRBV10-3 and TRBJ1-5, with 11 positions matching TRBD1. V was pared by 3 bases and J by 1 base, with 5 bases of the junction left unmatched. Looked up from germline, CDR1 is ENHRY and CDR2 is SYGVKD. The CDR3 is 17 amino acids.

This clone was seen only a few times. The CDR3 loop is CAISLSGSLNEQFF. The DNA of the CDR3 is TGTGCCATCAGCCTCAGCGGGAGCCTCAATGAGCAGTTCTTC. V gene TRBV10-3 combines with J gene TRBJ2-1, with 8 bases that match TRBD2. J was trimmed by 6 bases and V by 6 bases; bases with no gene match: 7. The CDR3 length is 14 residues. Looked up from germline, CDR1 is ENHRY and CDR2 is SYGVKD.

This clone was counted between two and nine times. The same CDR3 arises from other DNA sequences in this sample as well. CDR3 region: CASSLGLDTQYF. The CDR3, as DNA: TGCGCCAGCAGCTTGGGACTTGATACGCAGTATTTT. The chain carries TRBV5-1 and TRBJ2-3; no reliable D call. Germline CDR1 and CDR2: SGHRS and YFSETQ. Trimming took 0 bases from V and 6 from J, leaving 5 bases between them. This CDR3 region has 12 residues.

This clone came up a few times. The chain carries TRBV5-1 and TRBJ2-3; 12 bases fit TRBD2. J gave up 5 bases and V 4 bases, and 11 bases lay outside the gene matches. Germline V gene sequence: CDR1 SGHRS, CDR2 YFSETQ. This CDR3 region has 17 residues. The CDR3 nucleotides read TGCGCCAGCAGCGCACGGACCCTAGCGGGAGGGGGAGATACGCAGTATTTT. The encoded protein is CASSARTLAGGGDTQYF.

The genes are TRBV7-2 and TRBJ2-7, with 9 positions matching TRBD1. This CDR3 spans 14 amino acids. Per germline, CDR1 SGHTA and CDR2 FQGNSA. V gave up 6 bases and J gave up 3 bases; unmatched junction bases: 6. CDR3 protein: CASSFTTGGYEQYF. The CDR3 DNA follows: TGTGCCAGCAGTTTTACGACAGGGGGCTACGAGCAGTACTTC.

This clone has a handful of counts. Other nucleotide sequences in the sample specify the same CDR3. The chain is built from TRBV30 and TRBJ1-5; a weak D match, TRBD1 (5 bases). The V gene lost 1 base and the J gene lost 4 bases, with 5 bases spanning the gap. The CDR3 is 12 amino acids. The V gene's germline CDR1 is GTSNPN and CDR2 SVGIG (reference sequence). The CDR3 coding sequence is TGTGCCTGGAGTGCAGGGAATCAGCCCCAGCATTTT. This encodes CAWSAGNQPQHF.

The chain links TRBV5-4 to TRBJ1-4; a weak D match, TRBD1 (5 bases). This CDR3 comprises 16 residues. Trimming shortened V by 0 bases and J by 8 bases, and 17 bases separated the two germline ends. From germline, CDR1 is SGHNT and CDR2 YYREEE (reference sequence). CDR3 protein: CASSLGGGAGREKLFF. The CDR3 DNA reads as TGTGCCAGCAGCTTGGGAGGAGGGGCAGGGCGGGAAAAACTGTTTTTT.

There are a few counts of this clone. The chain carries TRBV30 and TRBJ1-2, with no clear D. The CDR3 length is 13 residues. V was trimmed by 2 bases and J by 1 base, leaving 8 bases between them. Germline assignment: CDR1 GTSNPN and CDR2 SVGIG (reference sequence). The CDR3 DNA follows: TGTGCCTGGAGTCTACAGAATAACTATGGCTACACCTTC. As protein: CAWSLQNNYGYTF. The variable domain in full, with the rest retrieved from reference TRBV30 and TRBJ1-2, is SQTIHQWPATLVQPVGSPLSLECTVEGTSNPNLYWYRQAAGRGLQLLFYSVGIGQISSEVPQNLSASRPQDRQFILSSKKLLLSDSGFYLCAWSLQNNYGYTFGSGTRLTVV.

This clone was seen more than once but under ten times. This chain uses TRBV7-2 with TRBJ2-3; 10 bases match TRBD2. V was clipped by 2 bases and J by 2 bases; unmatched bases: 7. CDR1 is SGHTA, CDR2 FQGNSA, per germline. This CDR3 is built from 17 residues. In DNA, the CDR3 is TGTGCCAGCAGCTTATTCAGGACTAGCGGTACCACAGATACGCAGTATTTT. It yields the protein CASSLFRTSGTTDTQYF.

This chain links TRBV9 with TRBJ2-1; 10 bases match TRBD1. Losses at the gene ends were 3 bases for V and 10 bases for J; bases not matched to a gene: 13. The CDR3 has 16 amino acids. Germline CDR1 reads SGDLS; CDR2 reads YYNGEE. CDR3 nucleotide sequence: TGTGCCAGCAGCGGATACTCCGGGACAGGGGTTGCCGAGCAGTTCTTC. Translation gives CASSGYSGTGVAEQFF.

This clone has only a few counts. This rearrangement joins TRBV28 to TRBJ2-5; tentatively, D is TRBD2 (7 bases). The germline gives CDR1 MDHEN, CDR2 SYDVKM. Trimming took 6 bases from V and 1 from J, leaving 18 bases between them. The CDR3 sequence is 16 residues long. The CDR3 DNA is TGTGCCAGCAGCTCCCGGGGGGCGTCACCCCAAGAGACCCAGTACTTC. This translates into CASSSRGASPQETQYF.

V gene TRBV5-6 combines with J gene TRBJ1-5; perhaps TRBD1 as D (5 bases). Germline CDR1 reads SGHDT; CDR2 reads YYEEEE. V lost 4 bases and J lost 9, with 11 bases in between. CDR3 length equals 12 residues. For the CDR3, the DNA is TGTGCCAGCAGCGAGCCGGGGGGGCCCCAGCATTTT. It codes for CASSEPGGPQHF.